These T cell receptor beta chains were read from a single sample in a study of cytomegalovirus exposure and HLA in healthy donors. Assay used: immunoSEQ multiplex PCR; TCRdb lists only in-frame clones, some missing. Its table lists 150,000 to 200,000 clones. Specimen: PBMCs. The receptors were gathered from a woman under 30 in good health and CMV-seropositive. The conserved cysteine and the conserved F or W are not part of the CDR3 here. The order of the fields is D gene, V gene, J gene, CDR3 protein. A D gene is named only where the DNA matches it firmly.

>NA|TRBV28|TRBJ1-1
VCGAALRFVTEAF
>NA|TRBV7-2|TRBJ1-1
ASSLEGRSTEAF
>TRBD1|TRBV5-4|TRBJ2-3
ASSHDRVSTDTQY
>TRBD1|TRBV4-1|TRBJ1-2
ASSREGQGYGYT
>TRBD1|TRBV2|TRBJ1-2
ASKGQGRGLYGYT
>TRBD1|TRBV7-2|TRBJ1-3
ASSSRTGAGNTIY
>TRBD1|TRBV7-9|TRBJ1-5
ASSRGTGGGNQPQH
>TRBD1|TRBV25-1|TRBJ2-2
ASSETRQGPTGELF
>NA|TRBV19|TRBJ1-1
ASSLSGRAF
>NA|TRBV29-1|TRBJ2-4
SALGGADIQY
>TRBD1|TRBV9|TRBJ1-1
ASSARDRITEAF
>TRBD2|TRBV2|TRBJ2-6
ASSDGGAGANVLT
>NA|TRBV7-8|TRBJ2-3
ASSRTAGASTDTQY
>NA|TRBV2|TRBJ2-2
ASSPRLINTGELF
>TRBD1|TRBV4-3|TRBJ1-1
ASSQTGWNTEAF
>NA|TRBV6-6|TRBJ1-6
ASSLGQPYNSPLH
>TRBD2|TRBV9|TRBJ2-2
ASSVSGRGNTGELF
>NA|TRBV2|TRBJ1-2
ASSEIQEGGYT
>TRBD1|TRBV2|TRBJ2-3
ASSAQTAGGRTDTQY
>TRBD2|TRBV5-1|TRBJ2-3
ASTGLAGGTDTQY
>NA|TRBV7-9|TRBJ2-7
ASSYYSEGQGYEQY
>TRBD1|TRBV11-3|TRBJ2-3
ASSLGGTGAVTQY